This passage covers 11 T cell receptor beta chains from one sample sequenced in a study of shared clonotypes between healthy human individuals. Assay: immunoSEQ multiplex PCR; the TCRdb copy retains only in-frame clones and omits some. The sample holds some 1.5 million clones; roughly 96% are singletons and the top ten take 1% to 1.5%. The sequencing input was naive CD4+ T cells sorted from blood. Subset in this sample: CD45RA+ positively selected. The origin of the receptors is a man aged 25 to 40 in good health.

This rearrangement joins TRBV9 to TRBJ1-5, with D possibly matching TRBD1 (5 bases). Trimming took off 0 bases at V and 0 bases at J, with 16 bases between the two ends. Germline loops: CDR1 SGDLS, CDR2 YYNGEE. The CDR3 is made up of 18 amino acids. The CDR3, as DNA: TGTGCCAGCAGCGTAGAGGGTTGGTGGGGGTATAGCAATCAGCCCCAGCATTTT. Its protein is CASSVEGWWGYSNQPQHF.

Of note for this clone: The same CDR3 is also encoded by other DNA sequences in this sample. This sequence joins TRBV20-1 and TRBJ2-1; no clear D. Germline-derived CDR1 and CDR2 are DFQATT and SNEGSKA (reference sequence). V shed 3 bases and J shed 4 bases, with 4 bases lying between them. This CDR3 is built from 11 residues. The CDR3 loop reads CSASNYNEQFF. The CDR3 nucleotides are TGCAGTGCTAGCAATTACAATGAGCAGTTCTTC.

The rearrangement joins TRBV18 to TRBJ1-5; D gene uncertain. The ends were cut back, 4 bases at V and 2 bases at J, with 9 bases in the middle. The CDR3 spans 14 residues. Germline V CDR1 and CDR2: KGHSH, LQKENI. The chain's CDR3 is CASSRGDGNQPQHF. CDR3 bases: TGTGCCAGCTCACGCGGTGATGGCAATCAGCCCCAGCATTTT.

The rearrangement joins TRBV28 to TRBJ2-2; unclear D gene. V dropped 6 bases and J dropped 0 bases, with 8 bases sitting between them. The CDR3 runs 14 residues. CDR1 is MDHEN, CDR2 SYDVKM, per germline. This CDR3 reads CASSVSPNTGELFF. DNA for the CDR3: TGTGCCAGCAGCGTGTCCCCGAACACCGGGGAGCTGTTTTTT.

The chain uses TRBV2 and TRBJ1-2; 8 nucleotides agree with TRBD1. CDR3 length: 13 amino acids. Looked up from germline, CDR1 is SNHLY and CDR2 is FYNNEI. V gave up 7 bases and J gave up 3 bases; unmatched junction bases: 4. The CDR3 nucleotides read TGTGCCAGCATTCAGGACAGGGACTATGGCTACACCTTC. Protein product: CASIQDRDYGYTF.

V usage is TRBV11-2 and J usage is TRBJ2-7; D gene uncertain. Germline V gene lookup returns CDR1 SGHAT and CDR2 FQNNGV. Trimming left V 5 bases short and J 3 bases short, with 14 bases between. This CDR3 region has 14 residues. CDR3 sequence: CASSALGPGYEQYF. The DNA for the CDR3 is TGTGCCAGCAGCGCCCTAGGGCCAGGCTACGAGCAGTACTTC. The entire variable domain, with the rest obtained from reference TRBV11-2 and TRBJ2-7, is as follows: EAGVAQSPRYKIIEKRQSVAFWCNPISGHATLYWYQQILGQGPKLLIQFQNNGVVDDSQLPKDRFSAERLKGVDSTLKIQPAKLEDSAVYLCASSALGPGYEQYFGPGTRLTVT.

The rearrangement joins TRBV7-9 to TRBJ2-3; a possible D gene is TRBD1 (5 bases). The germline CDR1 and CDR2 sequences are SEHNR and FQNEAQ (reference sequence). Trimming shortened V by 1 base and J by 2 bases, and 13 bases separated the two germline ends. The length of the CDR3 is 16 residues. As DNA, the CDR3 is TGTGCCAGCAGCTTAGGGCGGACAAGGGACACAGATACGCAGTATTTT. Amino acid sequence: CASSLGRTRDTDTQYF.

The CDR3 DNA reads TGTGCCAGCAGCTTAGGGGAACTAGGGGTGCAGTTCTTC. Translation gives CASSLGELGVQFF. The chain links TRBV11-2 to TRBJ2-1; D might be TRBD1 or TRBD2, each matching 5 bases. V lost 1 base to trimming and J lost 12 bases, with 13 bases between them. The CDR3 runs to 13 residues. Per germline, CDR1 SGHAT and CDR2 FQNNGV.

Only a few counts were recorded for this clone. This chain joins TRBV7-9 and TRBJ2-7, with 8 bases that match TRBD1. This CDR3 contains 16 residues. CDR1 and CDR2 (germline): SEHNR, FQNEAQ (reference sequence). Unmatched junction bases numbered 11, after V lost 5 bases and J lost 2 bases. For the CDR3, the DNA is TGTGCCAGCAGCAGAACGGGACAGGTTCGGACCTACGAGCAGTACTTC. Translation: CASSRTGQVRTYEQYF.

Comments on this clone: Distinct nucleotide sequences in the sample also encode this CDR3. This chain joins TRBV29-1 and TRBJ2-2, with D uncertain. CDR1 is SQVTM, CDR2 ANQGSEA, per germline. CDR3 length: 11 residues. V gave up 4 bases and J gave up 5 bases, with 5 bases separating them. The CDR3: CSVANTGELFF. As DNA, the CDR3 is TGCAGCGTTGCTAATACCGGGGAGCTGTTTTTT.

V is TRBV7-2 and J is TRBJ2-3; 8 bases fit TRBD2. The CDR3 has 16 amino acids. The ends lost 1 base at V and 2 bases at J; junction bases unmatched: 5. Germline V gives CDR1 SGHTA, CDR2 FQGNSA. CDR3 residues: CASSLGVREATDTQYF. CDR3 sequence (DNA): TGTGCCAGCAGCTTAGGGGTGCGGGAGGCCACAGATACGCAGTATTTT.